The clone carrying this TCR beta chain was counted only a few times. The antigen is unknown. The data are from a study of T cell responses to AZD1222 COVID-19 vaccine. Whole-study findings and limits: Nearly half of spike-specific TCRs reportedly target variant regions that are unmutated in the B.1.351 and B.1.1.7 variants. Seropositive status at baseline applied to only five to seven AZD1222 recipients. In a largely white British group with more females than males, clonal diversity was possibly underestimated.

The V end was cut by 2 bases, the J end by 6 bases, with 13 bases between. Germline assignment: CDR1 MNHNS and CDR2 SASEGT. This CDR3 is built from 15 residues. The table came from immunoSEQ multiplex PCR; TCRdb's copy has only in-frame clones and leaves some out. The repertoire holds 130,000 to 150,000 clones, with over 80% as singletons. This sequence was found in an adult in good health. The V gene is TRBV6-1, the J gene TRBJ2-2; the D gene is possibly TRBD2 (5 bases). Sequenced material: peripheral blood, taken on day 0 of MenACWY control vaccination. In DNA form, the CDR3 reads TGTGCCAGCAGTGAATCCCCCAGGCGGGCCGGGGAGCTGTTTTTT. Translation: CASSESPRRAGELFF.